This TCR beta chain was found in a study of prognosis after radiotherapy for stage I lung cancer. Genomic DNA served as the source from which two-round multiplex PCR generated TCR beta CDR3 amplicons. Primers (each specific to one TRBV or TRBJ gene) were used in first-round PCR. Each CDR3 protein gets one entry after TCRdb re-called the multiplex PCR reads with MiXCR. The top ten hold less than 8% of the sample, which has about 59,000 distinct CDR3 sequences, 26% seen once. V was clipped by 4 bases and J by 7 bases, with 11 bases between them. Germline V CDR1 and CDR2: GTSNPN, SVGIG (reference sequence). This CDR3 spans 13 amino acids. This clonotype appeared many times.

The chain combines TRBV30 with TRBJ1-6; D unclear. The clonotype was recovered from a donor of 50 years or more with non-small cell lung cancer. This specimen consisted of PBMCs, obtained before or after stereotactic body radiation therapy (not recorded which). CDR3 DNA sequence: TGTGCCTGGAATGGGCCCTCGAATTCACCCCTCCACTTT. Its protein product is CAWNGPSNSPLHF. The whole variable domain, remainder taken from reference TRBV30 and TRBJ1-6, is SQTIHQWPATLVQPVGSPLSLECTVEGTSNPNLYWYRQAAGRGLQLLFYSVGIGQISSEVPQNLSASRPQDRQFILSSKKLLLSDSGFYLCAWNGPSNSPLHFGNGTRLTVT.